Each of the 28 T cell receptor beta chains below was sequenced from the same sample in a study of beta chain features in type 1 diabetes. As every portion of the isolated RNA was reverse transcribed, the sequencing read expressed TCRB transcripts. Some clones are missing from TCRdb's copy, which holds only in-frame ones; the method was immunoSEQ multiplex PCR. The sample yields roughly 350,000 clones, approximately 11% seen once. The sample comprised naive CD4+ T cells from blood. All receptors derive from a woman aged 25 to 39 in good health.

The chain has TRBV28 and TRBJ1-5, with D unresolved. Trimming cost V 8 bases and J 0 bases, with 14 bases left between them. The germline V gene encodes CDR1 MDHEN and CDR2 SYDVKM. This CDR3 has 15 residues. The CDR3 DNA follows: TGTGCCAGCCTCCGGTTGGGCAGTAGCAATCAGCCCCAGCATTTT. This sequence encodes CASLRLGSSNQPQHF.

V is TRBV18 and J is TRBJ2-7; D perhaps matches TRBD1 (6 bases). In germline, CDR1 is KGHSH, CDR2 LQKENI. The V and J ends lost 3 bases and 7 bases respectively, with 25 bases between them. The CDR3 contains 17 residues. Here the CDR3 reads CASSPFGTGLTQGEQYF. CDR3 DNA sequence: TGTGCCAGCTCACCTTTCGGTACGGGGCTAACCCAGGGGGAGCAGTACTTC.

CDR3 DNA: TGTGCCACCTGGGACAGTGCTGGAAACACCATATATTTT. It yields the protein CATWDSAGNTIYF. The genes are TRBV25-1 and TRBJ1-3; 7 nucleotides match TRBD1. Germline CDR1 MGHDK, CDR2 SYGVNS. The CDR3 loop spans 13 amino acids. V lost 10 bases and J lost 2; bases outside the gene matches: 5.

This clone has more than one count but fewer than ten. This chain connects TRBV2 to TRBJ2-1; D not certain. The germline V and J ends were trimmed by 6 bases and 0 bases, with 12 bases remaining between them. CDR1 is SNHLY and CDR2 is FYNNEI in the germline V gene. The CDR3 consists of 15 residues. The chain's CDR3 is CASRETVSSYNEQFF. DNA of the CDR3: TGTGCCAGCAGGGAGACTGTAAGCTCCTACAATGAGCAGTTCTTC.

V gene TRBV7-2 combines with J gene TRBJ1-2; D is unresolved. This CDR3 has 13 residues. Trimming cost V 3 bases and J 9 bases, with 14 bases left between them. Germline CDR1 is SGHTA and CDR2 is FQGNSA. CDR3 DNA sequence: TGTGCCAGCAGCTTCATGGAGAGTGTGAGCTACACCTTC. It is translated as CASSFMESVSYTF.

This chain uses TRBV4-3 with TRBJ2-5; maybe TRBD1 (5 bases). V dropped 0 bases and J dropped 2 bases, with 13 bases sitting between them. This CDR3 has 16 residues. In germline, CDR1 is LGHNA, CDR2 YSLEER. The CDR3 spells CASSQDFPQVQETQYF. The CDR3, as DNA: TGCGCCAGCAGCCAAGATTTCCCACAGGTACAAGAGACCCAGTACTTC.

This clone was seen a few times. The chain is built from TRBV2 and TRBJ1-2, with TRBD1 identical over 7 bases. The CDR3 loop spans 14 amino acids. V gave up 4 bases and J gave up 0 bases; unmatched junction bases: 2. Germline CDR1 and CDR2: SNHLY and FYNNEI. The CDR3 region has the DNA TGTGCCAGCAGTGTGGACAGGACTAACTATGGCTACACCTTC. This translates into CASSVDRTNYGYTF.

This clone was found a few times. V usage is TRBV19 and J usage is TRBJ1-5; D remains ambiguous. The ends were cut back, 2 bases at V and 6 bases at J, with 8 bases in the middle. Germline CDR1 and CDR2: LNHDA and SQIVND (reference sequence). This CDR3 contains 13 residues. The CDR3 is CASSILEGQPQHF. In nucleotides, the CDR3 is TGTGCCAGTAGTATACTCGAGGGTCAGCCCCAGCATTTT.

This clone was counted between two and nine times. J is TRBJ2-5 and V is TRBV4-2, with 11 bases lining up with TRBD1. The junction had 5 bases not matched to a gene; V was cut back by 1 base and J by 1 base. The germline CDR1 and CDR2 sequences are LGHNA and YNFKEQ. CDR3 length: 17 amino acids. The CDR3 region has the DNA TGTGCCAGCAGCCAAGCAGGCGGGACAGGGGGCCAAGAGACCCAGTACTTC. Protein product: CASSQAGGTGGQETQYF.

This clone was observed a handful of times. This chain connects TRBV5-1 to TRBJ2-7; D remains unclear. Trimming pared 0 bases from V and 9 bases from J, leaving 19 bases between. CDR1 is SGHRS and CDR2 is YFSETQ in the germline V gene. The CDR3 loop spans 15 amino acids. CDR3 coding DNA: TGCGCCAGCAGCTTGGCAGGTTTGGTTTCCGGCTGGCAGTACTTC. Translation gives CASSLAGLVSGWQYF.

CDR3 nucleotides: TGTGCCAGCAGCAAAAGAGAACTGAACACTGAAGCTTTCTTT. The encoded protein is CASSKRELNTEAFF. This sequence joins TRBV7-8 and TRBJ1-1; D gene ambiguous. The V end was cut by 5 bases, the J end by 0 bases, with 10 bases between. The CDR3 spans 14 residues. Germline lookup yields CDR1 SGHVS and CDR2 FQNEAQ.

This clone was seen a few times. The CDR3 loop is CASSPSEVQAGGPKQFF. DNA of the CDR3: TGTGCCAGCAGCCCATCAGAAGTTCAGGCGGGAGGGCCGAAGCAGTTCTTC. V usage is TRBV7-3 and J usage is TRBJ2-1, with TRBD2 matching over 9 bases. After removal of 5 bases from V and 11 bases from J, the junction contained 19 bases not matched to a gene. CDR3 length: 17 amino acids. Germline values: CDR1 SGHTA, CDR2 FQGTGA.

The chain recombines TRBV5-4 with TRBJ2-3; 7 bases line up with TRBD1. Germline V lookup: CDR1 SGHNT, CDR2 YYREEE (reference sequence). V lost 5 bases to trimming and J lost 2 bases; unmatched junction nucleotides: 5. This CDR3 comprises 14 residues. The CDR3 bases are TGTGCCAGCAGACCGGACAGGTTCACAGATACGCAGTATTTT. This sequence encodes CASRPDRFTDTQYF.

The chain recombines TRBV13 with TRBJ2-2, with 8 bases identical to TRBD2. V gave up 7 bases and J gave up 3 bases; unmatched junction bases: 4. The CDR3 is 14 residues long. CDR1 PRHDT and CDR2 FYEKMQ come from the germline V gene (reference sequence). The CDR3 bases are TGTGCCAGCACCGGGGGGGGGCACACCGGGGAGCTGTTTTTT. This encodes CASTGGGHTGELFF.

This clone has a handful of counts. The rearrangement links TRBV13 to TRBJ2-1; TRBD2 might be the D (5 bases). The CDR3 length is 16 residues. Germline V CDR1 and CDR2: PRHDT, FYEKMQ (reference sequence). Trimming left V 6 bases short and J 1 base short, with 16 bases between. Here the CDR3 reads CASSPLGGGSYNEQFF. CDR3 in DNA: TGTGCCAGCAGTCCTTTAGGAGGAGGTTCCTACAATGAGCAGTTCTTC.

This clone came up a few times. V gene TRBV7-2 combines with J gene TRBJ1-2; D remains ambiguous. This CDR3 comprises 14 residues. CDR1 is SGHTA, CDR2 FQGNSA, per germline. V gave up 5 bases and J gave up 1 base, with 11 bases separating them. The CDR3 DNA reads as TGTGCCAGCAGCGCGTCTAGAAATAACTATGGCTACACCTTC. Encoded protein: CASSASRNNYGYTF.

The chain employs TRBV19 and TRBJ1-5; 9 positions agree with TRBD1. V trimming: 6 bases; J trimming: 7 bases; junction bases outside the gene matches: 10. The CDR3 is 15 residues long. The germline gives CDR1 LNHDA, CDR2 SQIVND (reference sequence). CDR3 nucleotide sequence: TGTGCCAGTAGCGACACCGGGACAGGGAACCAGCCCCAGCATTTT. Its translation: CASSDTGTGNQPQHF.

This chain uses TRBV5-1 with TRBJ2-7; D perhaps matches TRBD1 (6 bases). Deletions cut 4 bases from V and 6 bases from J, with 23 bases between. Germline V gene sequence: CDR1 SGHRS, CDR2 YFSETQ. The CDR3 extends over 16 amino acids. CDR3 sequence (DNA): TGCGCCAGCAGCATCTCACCCGGGACACCCCAGGGCGAGCAGTACTTC. It yields the protein CASSISPGTPQGEQYF.

The rearrangement links TRBV7-3 to TRBJ2-3; the D is unclear. The CDR3 totals 13 residues. V lost 4 bases and J lost 5, with 10 bases in between. Germline lookup yields CDR1 SGHTA and CDR2 FQGTGA. The DNA for the CDR3 is TGTGCCAGCAGCTCTTACCTAGTAGATACGCAGTATTTT. Translated, it gives CASSSYLVDTQYF.

This clone was recorded a few times. The gene calls are TRBV29-1 and TRBJ1-2; D is uncertain. The V end was cut by 6 bases, the J end by 2 bases, with 13 bases between. There are 13 residues in the CDR3. Germline CDR1 and CDR2: SQVTM and ANQGSEA. The CDR3 region has the DNA TGCAGCGTGGAACCCCGCGGAAACTATGGCTACACCTTC. Translation: CSVEPRGNYGYTF.

The sample holds a few counts of this clone. The V call is TRBV5-1, the J call TRBJ2-5; D perhaps matches TRBD2 (5 bases). Trimming removed 4 bases from V and 5 bases from J, with 12 bases in between. The CDR3 is 13 residues long. Germline CDR1 SGHRS, CDR2 YFSETQ. The CDR3 spells CASSLDSYETQYF. In nucleotides, the CDR3 is TGCGCCAGCAGCCTGGACTCTTACGAGACCCAGTACTTC.

This clone occurred a few times. The chain links TRBV13 to TRBJ2-3; 7 nucleotides align to TRBD2. CDR1 and CDR2 (germline): PRHDT, FYEKMQ (reference sequence). The trim removed 0 bases at V and 0 bases at J, leaving 3 bases unmatched. The CDR3 loop spans 16 amino acids. In DNA, the CDR3 is TGTGCCAGCAGCTTAGGTACTAGCGCGAGCACAGATACGCAGTATTTT. This translates into CASSLGTSASTDTQYF.

This chain connects TRBV15 to TRBJ2-2, with D possibly TRBD1 on 5 matching bases. CDR1 and CDR2 (germline): LNHNV, YYDKDF (reference sequence). This CDR3 comprises 16 residues. V was trimmed by 0 bases and J by 5 bases, leaving 13 bases between them. The CDR3 loop is CATSRDRGSRTGELFF. CDR3 DNA sequence: TGTGCCACCAGCAGAGATAGGGGCAGTAGGACCGGGGAGCTGTTTTTT.

This clone showed up just a few times. V is TRBV5-4 and J is TRBJ1-2; 7 bases fit TRBD1. Germline V CDR1 and CDR2: SGHNT, YYREEE (reference sequence). The length of the CDR3 is 14 residues. V shed 2 bases and J 2 bases; nucleotides not matched to a gene: 3. CDR3 amino acids: CASSFAGQNYGYTF. Here the CDR3 DNA reads TGTGCCAGCAGCTTTGCGGGACAGAACTATGGCTACACCTTC. Combining the CDR3 with reference TRBV5-4 and TRBJ1-2 gives the whole variable domain ETGVTQSPTHLIKTRGQQVTLRCSSQSGHNTVSWYQQALGQGPQFIFQYYREEENGRGNFPPRFSGLQFPNYSSELNVNALELDDSALYLCASSFAGQNYGYTFGSGTRLTVV.

This clone was seen a few times. In DNA, the CDR3 is TGTGCCAGTAGTATCGGGAAAGCCTACAATGAGCAGTTCTTC. Translating it yields CASSIGKAYNEQFF. V and J are TRBV19 and TRBJ2-1; D possibly corresponds to TRBD2 (5 bases). Germline lookup yields CDR1 LNHDA and CDR2 SQIVND (reference sequence). Trimming removed 3 bases from V and 2 bases from J, with 8 bases in between. The CDR3 covers 14 residues.

The chain is built from TRBV7-8 and TRBJ2-7; 7 bases line up with TRBD1. CDR1 is SGHVS and CDR2 is FQNEAQ in the germline V gene. The J segment lost 0 bases and the V segment lost 5 bases, leaving 7 bases of the junction unmatched. The CDR3 sequence is 15 residues long. The CDR3 spells CASSREQGSSYEQYF. Written as DNA, the CDR3 is TGTGCCAGCAGCCGAGAACAGGGGAGCTCCTACGAGCAGTACTTC.

This chain joins TRBV6-5 and TRBJ2-7; 9 bases are a match to TRBD1. This CDR3 contains 14 residues. The trim removed 6 bases at V and 5 bases at J, leaving 8 bases unmatched. Germline V gives CDR1 MNHEY, CDR2 SVGAGI. The CDR3 DNA sequence: TGTGCCAGCAGACCACAGGGGGCGTTCAACGAGCAGTACTTC. Residues: CASRPQGAFNEQYF.

The V call is TRBV7-6, the J call TRBJ2-1; 8 nucleotides match TRBD2. Trimming removed 6 bases from V and 6 bases from J; junction bases left unmatched: 10. Germline CDR1 is SGHVS and CDR2 is FNYEAQ. The CDR3 totals 15 residues. This CDR3 is CASSSRFGLANEQFF. As DNA, the CDR3 is TGTGCCAGCAGTAGTCGCTTCGGACTAGCCAATGAGCAGTTCTTC.